The TCR beta chain under discussion was sequenced for a study of post-analysis software for immune sequencing data. Points from the study as a whole: Strong co-clustering by F measure linked samples that shared a preparation batch. Compared with controls, patients had more of about five TRBV segments, including TRBV5-6, TRBV5-1 and TRBV20-1.

TCR beta cDNA libraries included unique molecular identifiers. There were roughly 0.95 to 10 million T cells, and around 500,000 cDNA molecules came from them. TCRdb independently ran MiXCR on the PCR reads; one entry per CDR3 protein. The sample records 600,000 to 750,000 distinct CDR3 sequences, 55% to 60% being singletons. The CDR3 has 14 residues. Trimming took off 3 bases at V and 1 base at J, with 9 bases between the two ends. Comment on this clonotype: Its matching antigen is unknown.

The sequence came from a girl aged 2-10 years with multiple sclerosis. The chain couples TRBV12-3 or TRBV12-4 to TRBJ1-1, with unresolved D. Specimen: blood. CDR3 region: CASSLSPTNTEAFF. The DNA for the CDR3 is TGTGCCAGCAGTTTGTCACCTACGAACACTGAAGCTTTCTTT.